This T cell receptor beta chain was identified during a study of T cells in Graves' hyperthyroidism and ophthalmopathy. This clonotype was recorded many times. If no ophthalmopathy progression occurred within 18 months, Graves' hyperthyroidism was stable. TCR beta CDR3 region amplification was performed from RNA transcripts. First-round RT-PCR with HTBI primers amplified the TCR CDR3 region. TCRdb called the multiplex PCR reads again in MiXCR, with one record for every CDR3 protein. Of approximately 510,000 distinct CDR3 sequences detected, less than 25% appear once; the ten largest clones hold 26%. This receptor was identified in a man aged 18 to 35 with Graves' hyperthyroidism. The sequenced sample consisted of blood.

This chain's CDR3 is CASGLVQLGYTF. The CDR3 DNA reads as TGTGCTAGTGGTTTGGTACAGCTGGGCTACACCTTC. V usage is TRBV12-5 and J usage is TRBJ1-2; unclear D gene. This CDR3 region has 12 residues. Germline CDR1 is LGHNT and CDR2 is FRNRAP. V was clipped by 0 bases and J by 8 bases, with 7 bases between them.